This TCR beta chain is from a study of T cells in Graves' hyperthyroidism and ophthalmopathy. Regarding the study as a whole: A model using 13 V-J features told ophthalmopathy apart from stable hyperthyroidism.

Newly diagnosed hyperthyroidism, duration under 2 months, in patients aged 18 to 65. At least ten counts were recorded for this clonotype. Its antigen is unidentified. Germline CDR1 is SGHRS and CDR2 is YFSETQ. Trimming took 4 bases from V and 6 from J, leaving 16 bases between them. The CDR3 sequence is 14 residues long. Amplification targeted TCR beta CDR3 regions from RNA transcripts. Primed by the HTBI set, a first-round RT-PCR was run on the TCR CDR3. TCRdb re-derived calls from the multiplex PCR reads in MiXCR, one entry per CDR3 protein. The table shows around 700,000 distinct CDR3 sequences, with roughly a sixth occurring only once.

This TCR came from a woman aged 50 to 65 with Graves' hyperthyroidism that later progressed to Graves' ophthalmopathy. This rearrangement joins TRBV5-1 to TRBJ1-1, with unresolved D. Sequencing used blood. The CDR3 DNA sequence: TGCGCCAGCAGCCAGGCGGGTGTGGTCGCTGAAGCTTTCTTT. Its protein product is CASSQAGVVAEAFF.